Detailed here is one T cell receptor beta chain. Its antigen remains unidentified. From CD4+ cells came CD45RA+ naive and CD45RA-negative memory subsets. The source of the sample is a study of shared clonotypes between healthy human individuals. Study background: Sampling drew on donors who were a couple of women and a few men aged 18 to 49.

General study points: Sharing of clonotypes among donors was expected to vary with sequencing depth.

This table comes from immunoSEQ multiplex PCR, and its TCRdb copy is limited to in-frame clones, with some not included. In the table there are 2.3 million or so clones, more than 80% of which are singletons. Trimming took off 6 bases at V and 2 bases at J, with 15 bases between the two ends. This CDR3 comprises 14 residues. From germline, CDR1 is SGHRS and CDR2 YFSETQ. The sequencing input was naive CD4+ T cells from PBMCs. Subset defined: CD45RA+ positively selected. The chain combines TRBV5-1 with TRBJ2-7; no clear D gene. This sequence was found in a man between 18 and 29 years old in good health. Some clones in this sample may be carry-over from other donors' samples. Written as DNA, the CDR3 is TGCGCCAGCACCCCGGCCGGATCTCCCTACGAGCAGTACTTC. Its protein product is CASTPAGSPYEQYF.